One and the same sample provided the 32 T cell receptor beta chains below, sequenced in a study of T cells after yellow fever vaccination. TCRdb ran MiXCR on the 5' RACE reads and lists one entry per CDR3 protein. The data contain 400,000 to 650,000 distinct CDR3 sequences, about a fifth of them singletons. The input for sequencing was PBMCs, taken less than 25 days after the first yellow fever vaccination. The receptors originated from a man aged 18 to 30 who received the YFV17D yellow fever vaccine.

The chain links TRBV7-9 to TRBJ1-6, with D maybe TRBD1 (6 bases). Germline loops: CDR1 SEHNR, CDR2 FQNEAQ (reference sequence). This CDR3 is built from 13 residues. V was shortened by 8 bases and J by 9 bases, with 14 bases between the two germline ends. DNA of the CDR3: TGTGCCAGCGAGGGGGAGGATGTTTCACCCCTCCACTTT. It is translated as CASEGEDVSPLHF. The full variable domain, completed using reference TRBV7-9 and TRBJ1-6, is DTGVSQNPRHKITKRGQNVTFRCDPISEHNRLYWYRQTLGQGPEFLTYFQNEAQLEKSRLLSDRFSAERPKGSFSTLEIQRTEQGDSAMYLCASEGEDVSPLHFGNGTRLTVT.

This clonotype occurred a few times. J is TRBJ2-3 and V is TRBV28; D may be TRBD1 or TRBD2 (5 bases each). This CDR3 has 19 residues. Trimming cost V 6 bases and J 2 bases, with 27 bases left between them. Germline CDR1 and CDR2: MDHEN and SYDVKM. The CDR3 here is CASRRFRQGPPGSTDTQYF. CDR3 nucleotides: TGTGCCAGCAGGAGGTTTCGGCAGGGCCCCCCGGGATCCACAGATACGCAGTATTTT.

This clonotype has more than one count but fewer than ten. The rearrangement joins TRBV2 to TRBJ2-7, with 8 positions matching TRBD2. Germline-derived CDR1 and CDR2 are SNHLY and FYNNEI. V lost 6 bases and J lost 2; bases outside the gene matches: 3. This CDR3 spans 13 amino acids. The CDR3 DNA reads as TGTGCCAGCAGGGCGGGGGGACCCTACGAGCAGTACTTC. This translates into CASRAGGPYEQYF.

V gene TRBV10-3 combines with J gene TRBJ1-6; TRBD1 matches at 7 bases. Germline lookup yields CDR1 ENHRY and CDR2 SYGVKD. Trimming at V came to 4 bases and at J to 10 bases, leaving 10 bases not matched to a gene. CDR3 length: 15 amino acids. The DNA for the CDR3 is TGTGCCATCAGTGGATCGACAGGGTGGGGATCACCCCTCCACTTT. It is translated as CAISGSTGWGSPLHF.

The chain employs TRBV5-1 and TRBJ1-1; TRBD1 is a possible D gene (6 bases). Germline-derived CDR1 and CDR2 are SGHRS and YFSETQ. V lost 1 base to trimming and J lost 5 bases, with 9 bases between them. CDR3 size: 13 residues. DNA for the CDR3: TGCGCCAGCAGCTTGTGGGGGACAACTGAAGCTTTCTTT. Residues: CASSLWGTTEAFF.

This sequence joins TRBV20-1 and TRBJ2-5, with TRBD2 as a possible D gene (6 bases). This CDR3 is built from 15 residues. In germline, CDR1 is DFQATT, CDR2 SNEGSKA (reference sequence). V was cut by 3 bases and J by 5 bases, with 19 bases left in between. The CDR3 DNA reads TGCAGTGCTAGGAGCACTAGCCGAATCCGGGAGACCCAGTACTTC. Translation: CSARSTSRIRETQYF.

The chain couples TRBV7-6 to TRBJ1-4; no firm D call. Germline V lookup: CDR1 SGHVS, CDR2 FNYEAQ. The V end lost 2 bases, the J end lost 2 bases, and 3 bases lay between the germline ends. This CDR3 is built from 13 residues. The CDR3 sequence: CASSLQTNEKLFF. DNA for the CDR3: TGTGCCAGCAGCTTACAGACTAATGAAAAACTGTTTTTT.

This clonotype occurred a few times. The V call is TRBV5-6, the J call TRBJ1-1; D is unresolved. Germline V gene data show CDR1 as SGHDT and CDR2 as YYEEEE. This CDR3 region has 12 residues. V was pared by 0 bases and J by 8 bases, with 8 bases between. The DNA for the CDR3 is TGTGCCAGCAGCTTGGCACCTACCGAAGCTTTCTTT. It translates to CASSLAPTEAFF.

This clonotype was seen a handful of times. CDR3 residues: CSARPRYFQETQYF. CDR3 sequence (DNA): TGCAGTGCTAGACCGAGATATTTCCAAGAGACCCAGTACTTC. This chain uses TRBV20-1 with TRBJ2-5; D uncertain. The CDR3 totals 14 residues. The germline gives CDR1 DFQATT, CDR2 SNEGSKA (reference sequence). Trimming left V 2 bases short and J 1 base short, with 11 bases between.

This clonotype has a handful of counts. The chain recombines TRBV19 with TRBJ2-1; 8 bases line up with TRBD2. Germline V gene sequence: CDR1 LNHDA, CDR2 SQIVND (reference sequence). V trimming: 6 bases; J trimming: 8 bases; junction bases outside the gene matches: 12. This CDR3 region has 15 residues. Written as DNA, the CDR3 is TGTGCCAGTAGCCCCGGGACTAGGGGGGTCGATGAGCAGTTCTTC. Translated: CASSPGTRGVDEQFF.

The rearrangement joins TRBV15 to TRBJ1-5; D ambiguous. The CDR3 is 13 residues long. Deletions cut 0 bases from V and 4 bases from J, with 4 bases between. CDR1 is LNHNV, CDR2 YYDKDF, per germline (reference sequence). The CDR3 coding sequence is TGTGCCACCAGCAGAGACAGAAATCAGCCCCAGCATTTT. Amino acid sequence: CATSRDRNQPQHF.

This clonotype was counted only a few times. J is TRBJ1-5 and V is TRBV5-4; D unclear. Germline V gene sequence: CDR1 SGHNT, CDR2 YYREEE (reference sequence). Trimming shortened V by 2 bases and J by 8 bases, and 8 bases separated the two germline ends. This CDR3 is 12 amino acids long. The CDR3 sequence: CASSLMGEPQHF. The CDR3 region has the DNA TGTGCCAGCAGCTTAATGGGCGAGCCCCAGCATTTT.

This clonotype was detected only a few times. The chain has TRBV6-1 and TRBJ2-7; 10 nucleotides line up with TRBD2. Germline lookup yields CDR1 MNHNS and CDR2 SASEGT. The CDR3 runs 17 residues. Trimming cost V 5 bases and J 2 bases; bases outside gene matches: 12. The CDR3 loop reads CASSRSQLAGITYEQYF. For the CDR3, the DNA is TGTGCCAGCAGTAGGTCCCAACTAGCGGGGATTACCTACGAGCAGTACTTC.

The CDR3 DNA is TGTGCCAGCAGAGGCAGGGGGAATCAGCCCCAGCATTTT. Translated: CASRGRGNQPQHF. This chain uses TRBV6-1 with TRBJ1-5; TRBD1 matches at 7 bases. The ends lost 6 bases at V and 4 bases at J; junction bases unmatched: 3. Germline V gives CDR1 MNHNS, CDR2 SASEGT. The CDR3 length is 13 residues.

This chain connects TRBV5-1 to TRBJ2-2; 14 nucleotides match TRBD2. V trimming: 3 bases; J trimming: 7 bases; junction bases outside the gene matches: 2. The CDR3 sequence is 15 residues long. Per germline, CDR1 SGHRS and CDR2 YFSETQ. The CDR3 nucleotides are TGCGCCAGCAGCTGGACTAGCGGGGGGATCGGGGAGCTGTTTTTT. Its protein product is CASSWTSGGIGELFF.

The CDR3 protein is CASSIHAGTGYNSPLHF. The DNA for the CDR3 is TGTGCCAGCAGTATACACGCCGGGACGGGATATAATTCACCCCTCCACTTT. The gene calls are TRBV6-5 and TRBJ1-6, with D possibly TRBD1 on 5 matching bases. Looked up from germline, CDR1 is MNHEY and CDR2 is SVGAGI. Trimming removed 5 bases at V and 4 bases at J, with 18 bases between. This CDR3 is built from 17 residues.

Comments on this clonotype: This may be a read error, as it is one base from a much larger clone. This chain connects TRBV2 to TRBJ2-2; either TRBD1 or TRBD2 may fit D (5 bases each). The germline CDR1 and CDR2 sequences are SNHLY and FYNNEI. The CDR3 is made up of 14 amino acids. CDR3 protein: CASREQAYTGVLFF. The CDR3 nucleotides read TGTGCCAGCAGGGAACAGGCATACACCGGGGTGCTGTTTTTT.

The chain combines TRBV4-2 with TRBJ2-3, with D tentatively TRBD1 (5 bases). CDR1 and CDR2 (germline): LGHNA, YNFKEQ. The CDR3 is 18 amino acids. V was cut by 0 bases and J by 1 base, with 17 bases left in between. This chain's CDR3 is CASSQDSRTRAGTDTQYF. DNA of the CDR3: TGTGCCAGCAGCCAAGATTCACGGACAAGGGCAGGCACAGATACGCAGTATTTT.

The sample holds a few counts of this clonotype. This sequence joins TRBV5-1 and TRBJ2-3; maybe TRBD2 (6 bases). With 5 bases removed from V and 0 bases from J, the gap between germline ends came to 16 bases. The CDR3 is 16 amino acids. Germline loops: CDR1 SGHRS, CDR2 YFSETQ. CDR3 DNA: TGCGCCAGCAGGCCCGGGGACCGGGGGAGCACAGATACGCAGTATTTT. Translated, it gives CASRPGDRGSTDTQYF.

This rearrangement joins TRBV12-3 or TRBV12-4 to TRBJ2-3, with unresolved D. This CDR3 region has 12 residues. Between the trimmed V and J ends, which lost 7 bases and 2 bases, there was a span of 7 bases. The CDR3 is CASNQLTDTQYF. The CDR3 nucleotides read TGTGCCAGCAATCAGCTCACAGATACGCAGTATTTT.

A few counts support this clonotype. The chain links TRBV21-1 to TRBJ2-5; the table's D call, TRBD1, has no DNA check behind it. TRBV21-1 is marked as a pseudogene. The CDR3 contains 16 residues. CDR3 sequence reads: CASSKDPPGGKETQYF. DNA of the CDR3: TGTGCCAGCAGCAAAGACCCCCCGGGGGGAAAAGAGACCCAGTACTTC.

The chain links TRBV4-1 to TRBJ2-7; D is possibly TRBD1 (6 bases). V was cut by 0 bases and J by 5 bases, with 14 bases left in between. The CDR3 extends over 15 amino acids. CDR1 and CDR2 from the germline V gene are MGHRA and YSYEKL. CDR3 in amino acids: CASSQDGARGDEQYF. CDR3 sequence (DNA): TGCGCCAGCAGCCAAGATGGGGCCAGGGGAGACGAGCAGTACTTC.

V and J are TRBV20-1 and TRBJ2-7, with TRBD1 matching over 8 bases. The CDR3 totals 14 residues. CDR1 DFQATT and CDR2 SNEGSKA come from the germline V gene (reference sequence). V shed 1 base, J shed 2 bases, and the junction held 4 bases outside the gene matches. CDR3 bases: TGCAGTGCTAGAGGGACAGGGACCGCCTACGAGCAGTACTTC. As protein: CSARGTGTAYEQYF.

The rearrangement uses TRBV6-6 and TRBJ1-6; D remains unclear. Per the germline V gene, CDR1 is MNHNY and CDR2 is SVGAGI (reference sequence). Between the trimmed V and J ends, which lost 8 bases and 10 bases, there was a span of 15 bases. The CDR3 consists of 13 residues. The CDR3 nucleotides are TGTGCCAGCTCCCATTCCAGGCAGTCACCCCTCCACTTT. Amino acids: CASSHSRQSPLHF.

The genes are TRBV20-1 and TRBJ2-7; D tentatively fits TRBD1 or TRBD2 (5 bases each). The CDR3 covers 13 residues. Germline values: CDR1 DFQATT, CDR2 SNEGSKA (reference sequence). V was cut by 4 bases and J by 6 bases, with 16 bases left in between. DNA of the CDR3: TGCAGTGCTACAGGCAAGGGGAGTGGCGAGCAGTACGTC. Amino acid sequence: CSATGKGSGEQYV.

Only a few counts were recorded for this clonotype. The J gene is TRBJ2-5, the V gene TRBV7-2; D gene ambiguous. The CDR3 loop spans 15 amino acids. The V gene lost 5 bases and the J gene lost 4 bases, with 17 bases spanning the gap. Germline V CDR1 and CDR2: SGHTA, FQGNSA. CDR3: CASSPAAALRETQYF. DNA for the CDR3: TGTGCCAGCAGCCCCGCGGCGGCTCTACGAGAGACCCAGTACTTC. The entire variable domain, with the rest obtained from reference TRBV7-2 and TRBJ2-5, is as follows: GAGVSQSPSNKVTEKGKDVELRCDPISGHTALYWYRQSLGQGLEFLIYFQGNSAPDKSGLPSDRFSAERTGGSVSTLTIQRTQQEDSAVYLCASSPAAALRETQYFGPGTRLLVL.

CDR3 sequence reads: CAIKIAGGVGGNTIYF. CDR3 in DNA: TGTGCCATCAAGATCGCAGGGGGCGTCGGTGGAAACACCATATATTTT. This chain links TRBV10-3 with TRBJ1-3; TRBD1 matches 8 bases. V lost 7 bases, J lost 3 bases, and 11 bases stayed unmatched. Per the germline V gene, CDR1 is ENHRY and CDR2 is SYGVKD. CDR3 length equals 16 residues.

This clonotype has at least ten counts. The CDR3 reads CASSLPNEQFF. In DNA, the CDR3 is TGTGCCAGCAGCTTACCCAATGAGCAGTTCTTC. The chain couples TRBV7-2 to TRBJ2-1; D call uncertain. Germline lookup yields CDR1 SGHTA and CDR2 FQGNSA. V dropped 2 bases and J dropped 6 bases, with 2 bases sitting between them. This CDR3 comprises 11 residues.

This clonotype has at least ten counts. J is TRBJ1-1 and V is TRBV5-1, with D perhaps TRBD1 (6 bases). Trimming left V 0 bases short and J 6 bases short, with 9 bases between. The germline V gene has CDR1 SGHRS and CDR2 YFSETQ. The CDR3 has 13 residues. This CDR3 is CASSLVEGAEAFF. The CDR3, as DNA: TGCGCCAGCAGCTTGGTGGAGGGGGCTGAAGCTTTCTTT.

For the CDR3, the DNA is TGTGCCAGCAGCTTACGGACAGATGGGACCGGGGAGCTGTTTTTT. It is translated as CASSLRTDGTGELFF. The chain recombines TRBV7-3 with TRBJ2-2, with D perhaps matching TRBD1 (6 bases). This CDR3 region has 15 residues. Trimming stripped 2 bases from V and 5 bases from J, with 12 bases between. Germline CDR1 and CDR2: SGHTA and FQGTGA. Full variable domain (missing parts from reference TRBV7-3 and TRBJ2-2): GAGVSQTPSNKVTEKGKYVELRCDPISGHTALYWYRQSLGQGPEFLIYFQGTGAADDSGLPNDRFFAVRPEGSVSTLKIQRTERGDSAVYLCASSLRTDGTGELFFGEGSRLTVL.

The genes are TRBV7-9 and TRBJ1-6, with unresolved D. The germline gives CDR1 SEHNR, CDR2 FQNEAQ (reference sequence). The CDR3 is made up of 16 amino acids. The V gene lost 1 base and the J gene lost 8 bases, with 15 bases spanning the gap. CDR3 coding DNA: TGTGCCAGCAGCTTAGAGGGCCCAAGCTCCTATTCACCCCTCCACTTT. As protein: CASSLEGPSSYSPLHF.

This chain connects TRBV5-6 to TRBJ2-5, with D possibly being TRBD2 (5 bases). This CDR3 is built from 13 residues. From germline, CDR1 is SGHDT and CDR2 YYEEEE. The V end lost 2 bases, the J end lost 6 bases, and 11 bases lay between the germline ends. In nucleotides, the CDR3 is TGTGCCAGCAGCTTATGGGAGCGACAGACCCAGTACTTC. Protein product: CASSLWERQTQYF.